These 13 T cell receptor beta chains were sequenced from one sample in a study of low-dose radiotherapy and immunotherapy resistance in tumors. Time point specified: after trial treatment. Described treatment: LDRT plus nivolumab, ipilimumab, low-dose cyclophosphamide and aspirin (RACIN trial). Alpha- and beta-chain coverage of first-strand cDNA came from TRAV- and TRBV-specific primers. The authors amplified TCRs for around 20 PCR cycles with a constant-region primer and a V-primer adapter. TCRdb reanalysed the reads using MiXCR and keeps one entry per CDR3 protein. The sample carries 85,000 to 95,000 distinct CDR3 sequences, 20% to 25% recorded once. The sequencing here drew on PBMCs, taken after low-dose radiotherapy plus immunotherapy. These receptors all come from a female donor with ovarian cancer.

Comments on this clonotype: A much more abundant neighbour one base away suggests this may be a read error. The genes are TRBV20-1 and TRBJ1-6; 7 nucleotides match TRBD1. The CDR3 is 15 residues long. Germline-derived CDR1 and CDR2 are DFQATT and SNEGSKA (reference sequence). The CDR3 loop is CSASRGYRGNSPLRF. The DNA for the CDR3 is TGCAGTGCTAGCCGGGGATACAGGGGAAATTCACCCCTCCGCTTT.

This clonotype was found many times. The CDR3 bases are TGTGCCAGCAGCTTATATATGGGTATGTCAAGCGAGCAGTACTTC. Its translation is CASSLYMGMSSEQYF. The chain joins TRBV7-9 to TRBJ2-7, with D uncertain. Germline CDR1 and CDR2: SEHNR and FQNEAQ (reference sequence). Trimming took off 2 bases at V and 6 bases at J, with 17 bases between the two ends. The CDR3 totals 15 residues.

Many counts were recorded for this clonotype. V usage is TRBV20-1 and J usage is TRBJ2-1; TRBD2 agrees at 12 bases. The trim removed 0 bases at V and 5 bases at J, leaving 11 bases unmatched. Germline V gene sequence: CDR1 DFQATT, CDR2 SNEGSKA (reference sequence). The CDR3 length is 18 residues. In DNA form, the CDR3 reads TGCAGTGCTAGAGATGGGGCCCCGGCTAGCGGGAGGGACAATGAGCAGTTCTTC. It specifies CSARDGAPASGRDNEQFF.

Note on this clonotype: A far larger clone is only one base removed, so a read error is likely. This sequence joins TRBV10-3 and TRBJ1-1, with unresolved D. The CDR3 is 13 amino acids. Germline-derived CDR1 and CDR2 are ENHRY and SYGVKD. Deletions cut 6 bases from V and 4 bases from J, with 12 bases between. CDR3 sequence reads: CAISRRMGTEAFF. The CDR3 bases are TGTGCCATCAGCAGACGGATGGGCACTGAAGCTTTCTTT.

The chain recombines TRBV21-1 with TRBJ1-1; TRBD1 is the table's D call, not checked against the DNA. TRBV21-1 is classified as a pseudogene. The CDR3 covers 11 residues. CDR3 in DNA: TGTGCCACCCCTGGCGACCCTGAAGCTTTCTTT. Translating gives CATPGDPEAFF.

The sample holds many counts of this clonotype. V gene TRBV21-1 combines with J gene TRBJ2-1; whether TRBD2, the table's D call, matches the DNA was not checked. TRBV21-1 is annotated as a pseudogene. The CDR3 loop spans 14 amino acids. This CDR3 is CASSKERLARSRFF. The CDR3 DNA reads as TGTGCCAGCAGCAAAGAGCGACTAGCGAGGAGCAGGTTCTTC.

In this sample, this clonotype turned up many times. The rearrangement links TRBV20-1 to TRBJ2-1; D is tentatively TRBD1 or TRBD2 (5 bases each). Trimming shortened V by 6 bases and J by 8 bases, and 17 bases separated the two germline ends. This CDR3 spans 13 amino acids. The germline gives CDR1 DFQATT, CDR2 SNEGSKA (reference sequence). The DNA of the CDR3 is TGCAGTGCCATCCGGGGCACGAGCTATGAGCAGTTCTTC. This codes for CSAIRGTSYEQFF.

This clonotype was seen a few times. The chain has TRBV20-1 and TRBJ1-6; the D gene is possibly TRBD1 (6 bases). The germline V gene encodes CDR1 DFQATT and CDR2 SNEGSKA (reference sequence). V was trimmed by 7 bases and J by 6 bases, leaving 13 bases between them. The CDR3 covers 13 residues. CDR3 coding DNA: TGCAGTGGGGGGCGGGGAGCTAATTCACCCCTCCACTTT. Translating gives CSGGRGANSPLHF.

This clonotype was found many times. The chain couples TRBV20-1 to TRBJ2-7, with D possibly being TRBD2 (6 bases). V was clipped by 3 bases and J by 3 bases, with 9 bases between them. The length of the CDR3 is 12 residues. The germline gives CDR1 DFQATT, CDR2 SNEGSKA (reference sequence). The CDR3 region has the DNA TGCAGTGCTAGTTGGAGGGACTACGAGCAGTACTTC. Translated, it gives CSASWRDYEQYF.

This clonotype was detected ten times or more. This chain uses TRBV15 with TRBJ2-5, with 8 nucleotides matching TRBD1. Looked up from germline, CDR1 is LNHNV and CDR2 is YYDKDF (reference sequence). This CDR3 has 17 residues. With 0 bases clipped from V and 0 bases from J, the junction kept 6 bases outside the gene matches. CDR3 loop: CATSRDYQTGDQETQYF. CDR3 in DNA: TGTGCCACCAGCAGAGATTATCAGACAGGGGACCAAGAGACCCAGTACTTC.

In its sample, this clonotype was seen many times. The chain combines TRBV28 with TRBJ1-2; 9 nucleotides match TRBD1. The junction had 11 bases not matched to a gene; V was cut back by 1 base and J by 8 bases. Per germline, CDR1 MDHEN and CDR2 SYDVKM. The CDR3 has 16 residues. The CDR3 loop is CASSLYPGQGSGGYTF. CDR3 DNA: TGTGCCAGCAGTTTATACCCGGGACAGGGATCCGGAGGCTACACCTTC.

This clonotype occurred many times. The chain is built from TRBV6-6 and TRBJ1-3; D uncertain. V was pared by 8 bases and J by 0 bases, with 8 bases between. Germline V lookup: CDR1 MNHNY, CDR2 SVGAGI (reference sequence). The CDR3 has 13 amino acids. DNA for the CDR3: TGTGCCAGCGCGGGGAGCTCTGGAAACACCATATATTTT. It encodes CASAGSSGNTIYF.

Of note for this clonotype: This sequence is one base from a far larger clone and is likely a read error. This chain joins TRBV28 and TRBJ1-5; 11 bases map to TRBD1. The CDR3 spans 16 residues. In germline, CDR1 is MDHEN, CDR2 SYDVKM. This chain's CDR3 is CATSERTGGFNQPQHF. DNA of the CDR3: TGTGCCACCAGTGAACGGACAGGGGGCTTCAATCAGCCCCAGCATTTT.